The 20 T cell receptor beta chains given below trace back to one sample, sequenced in a study of cytomegalovirus exposure and HLA in healthy donors. 60 Vbeta and 13 Jbeta primers were used in PCR. Generated by immunoSEQ multiplex PCR, the TCRdb table keeps only in-frame clones and is missing some. The sample contains 170,000 or so clones, roughly 75% of which appear only once. The specimen was PBMCs. These receptors were obtained from a man aged 35-49 years in good health and CMV-seronegative.

CDR3 sequence: CASSPVQGKTEAFF. The CDR3 nucleotides read TGTGCCAGCTCACCAGTTCAGGGGAAAACTGAAGCTTTCTTT. V and J are TRBV18 and TRBJ1-1; D is perhaps TRBD1 (6 bases). Germline assignment: CDR1 KGHSH and CDR2 LQKENI. The V gene lost 2 bases and the J gene lost 5 bases, with 12 bases spanning the gap. The CDR3 is 14 residues long.

This CDR3 reads CASSLSTSRETQYF. The CDR3 region has the DNA TGTGCCAGCAGCTTGTCGACATCGAGAGAGACCCAGTACTTC. The genes are TRBV7-2 and TRBJ2-5, with D unclear. The CDR3 length is 14 residues. V was clipped by 3 bases and J by 4 bases, with 12 bases between them. Germline CDR1 and CDR2: SGHTA and FQGNSA.

V and J are TRBV6-6 and TRBJ1-5; TRBD1 matches 9 bases. CDR1 is MNHNY, CDR2 SVGAGI, per germline (reference sequence). The CDR3 extends over 16 amino acids. J was trimmed by 1 base and V by 5 bases; bases with no gene match: 6. The CDR3 DNA sequence: TGTGCCAGCAGTAAAGACGGGACAGGGAGCAATCAGCCCCAGCATTTT. Translating gives CASSKDGTGSNQPQHF.

V usage is TRBV25-1 and J usage is TRBJ2-1, with 11 bases lining up with TRBD2. V trimming: 8 bases; J trimming: 7 bases; junction bases outside the gene matches: 16. Germline V lookup: CDR1 MGHDK, CDR2 SYGVNS. The CDR3 has 17 residues. CDR3 DNA: TGTGCCAGCCGTAAAGATAGCGGGAGGGCCTCTGGGAATGAGCAGTTCTTC. Its translation is CASRKDSGRASGNEQFF.

In its sample, this clone was seen once. The chain combines TRBV5-1 with TRBJ2-7; 9 bases agree with TRBD2. CDR3 length: 17 residues. Germline V lookup: CDR1 SGHRS, CDR2 YFSETQ. V lost 0 bases, J lost 0 bases, and 7 bases stayed unmatched. CDR3 sequence: CASSLAAGGHRSYEQYF. CDR3 nucleotides: TGCGCCAGCAGCTTGGCAGCGGGAGGTCATCGCTCCTACGAGCAGTACTTC.

This clone occurred a few times. The V and J genes are TRBV6-5 and TRBJ1-2, with 11 bases matching TRBD1. J gave up 6 bases and V 4 bases, and 4 bases lay outside the gene matches. The V gene's germline CDR1 is MNHEY and CDR2 SVGAGI. The CDR3 is 14 residues long. The CDR3 coding sequence is TGTGCCAGCAGTTCGACGGGACAGGGGGATGGCTACACCTTC. Translated: CASSSTGQGDGYTF.

The chain joins TRBV19 to TRBJ1-1, with TRBD1 matching over 9 bases. Trimming at V came to 6 bases and at J to 2 bases, leaving 7 bases not matched to a gene. Germline V gene lookup returns CDR1 LNHDA and CDR2 SQIVND (reference sequence). The CDR3 contains 15 residues. In nucleotides, the CDR3 is TGTGCCAGTAGCCGGGACAGGGCAGTAAACACTGAAGCTTTCTTT. Its translation is CASSRDRAVNTEAFF.

This clone was picked up one time. The V and J genes are TRBV2 and TRBJ1-2, with TRBD1 identical over 7 bases. This CDR3 region has 16 residues. Per the germline V gene, CDR1 is SNHLY and CDR2 is FYNNEI. With 6 bases clipped from V and 3 bases from J, the junction kept 13 bases outside the gene matches. CDR3 DNA sequence: TGTGCCAGCAGGCCAGGGGGAGGCTCAATCGACTATGGCTACACCTTC. Its translation: CASRPGGGSIDYGYTF.

The CDR3 sequence: CASGAAGGREQYF. CDR3 DNA: TGTGCTAGTGGTGCCGCGGGGGGGCGGGAGCAGTACTTC. The chain couples TRBV12-5 to TRBJ2-7, with 9 positions matching TRBD2. Germline trimming cut 5 bases from V and 7 bases from J; bases unmatched to any gene: 6. The CDR3 sequence is 13 residues long. From germline, CDR1 is LGHNT and CDR2 FRNRAP.

V usage is TRBV14 and J usage is TRBJ1-4, with D possibly TRBD1 on 6 matching bases. The germline V and J ends were trimmed by 3 bases and 0 bases, with 17 bases remaining between them. The CDR3 covers 18 residues. CDR1 is SGHDN and CDR2 is FVKESK in the germline V gene. CDR3 residues: CASSHEDRVFATNEKLFF. The DNA of the CDR3 is TGTGCCAGCAGCCACGAGGACAGAGTTTTTGCAACTAATGAAAAACTGTTTTTT.

This clone was picked up one time. This rearrangement joins TRBV2 to TRBJ2-1; no definite D call. The CDR3 runs 14 residues. V lost 8 bases, J lost 5 bases, and 16 bases lay in between. Germline CDR1 reads SNHLY; CDR2 reads FYNNEI. Here the CDR3 DNA reads TGTGCCAGCTCCAGGATTTCAATAAACAATGAGCAGTTCTTC. Amino acids: CASSRISINNEQFF.

This chain uses TRBV9 with TRBJ2-3; D possibly corresponds to TRBD2 (5 bases). The CDR3 runs to 13 residues. V lost 2 bases and J 8 bases, leaving 12 bases between the germline ends. The germline V gene has CDR1 SGDLS and CDR2 YYNGEE. CDR3 sequence reads: CASSVTAEGTQYF. The CDR3 nucleotides read TGTGCCAGCAGCGTTACAGCCGAGGGTACGCAGTATTTT.

J is TRBJ2-1 and V is TRBV7-2, with TRBD2 as a possible D gene (6 bases). Trimming shortened V by 2 bases and J by 8 bases, and 16 bases separated the two germline ends. The germline CDR1 and CDR2 sequences are SGHTA and FQGNSA. The CDR3 covers 15 residues. Here the CDR3 reads CASSLYGRGSDEQFF. The CDR3 DNA is TGTGCCAGCAGCTTATACGGACGGGGGAGCGATGAGCAGTTCTTC.

A single count supports this clone. The chain recombines TRBV6-5 with TRBJ1-2; D not certain. The CDR3 totals 14 residues. The V gene's germline CDR1 is MNHEY and CDR2 SVGAGI. V was pared by 8 bases and J by 3 bases, with 16 bases between. The CDR3 sequence: CASSSGGFDYGYTF. The CDR3, as DNA: TGTGCCAGCTCATCTGGCGGATTTGACTATGGCTACACCTTC.

The chain carries TRBV6-5 and TRBJ1-2; possible D gene TRBD1, 6 bases. V gave up 2 bases and J gave up 4 bases, with 14 bases separating them. Looked up from germline, CDR1 is MNHEY and CDR2 is SVGAGI. CDR3 length equals 15 residues. The CDR3 loop is CASSYRTDKPYGYTF. CDR3 nucleotide sequence: TGTGCCAGCAGTTACCGGACAGACAAGCCCTATGGCTACACCTTC.

The CDR3 here is CASSSPVLSPLHF. CDR3 nucleotide sequence: TGTGCCAGCAGCTCCCCTGTTCTGTCGCCCCTCCACTTT. The chain carries TRBV7-2 and TRBJ1-6; D remains ambiguous. Trimming left V 4 bases short and J 13 bases short, with 14 bases between. Germline lookup yields CDR1 SGHTA and CDR2 FQGNSA. The CDR3 runs to 13 residues.

The genes are TRBV6-6 and TRBJ2-3; D gene ambiguous. The V gene lost 2 bases and the J gene lost 4 bases, with 7 bases spanning the gap. This CDR3 region has 13 residues. The germline V gene encodes CDR1 MNHNY and CDR2 SVGAGI (reference sequence). CDR3 nucleotide sequence: TGTGCCAGCAGTTACGGGCAGGCAGATACGCAGTATTTT. Translating gives CASSYGQADTQYF.

As concerns this clone: Here the CDR3 omits its conserved ending phenylalanine or tryptophan, so a read error is the likely source. Because the CDR3's place on the DNA is in doubt, the DNA is left out and the CDR3 is given as listed by TCRdb. This rearrangement joins TRBV30 to TRBJ1-2; no DNA check was done on the table's D call, TRBD1. The CDR3 is 8 residues long, counting both termini. Germline V lookup: CDR1 GTSNPN, CDR2 SVGIG (reference sequence). The CDR3 reads CAWSVRRP.

The gene calls are TRBV7-2 and TRBJ1-6; 7 nucleotides align to TRBD1. Trimming removed 7 bases from V and 10 bases from J; junction bases left unmatched: 10. Germline V gene sequence: CDR1 SGHTA, CDR2 FQGNSA. The CDR3 sequence is 14 residues long. The CDR3 coding sequence is TGTGCCAGCACGACACAGGGGAGACGGTCACCCCTCCACTTT. It encodes CASTTQGRRSPLHF. The whole variable domain, filled in from reference TRBV7-2 and TRBJ1-6, reads GAGVSQSPSNKVTEKGKDVELRCDPISGHTALYWYRQSLGQGLEFLIYFQGNSAPDKSGLPSDRFSAERTGGSVSTLTIQRTQQEDSAVYLCASTTQGRRSPLHFGNGTRLTVT.

This clone was seen only once. This chain links TRBV19 with TRBJ2-1; no definite D call. Germline CDR1 is LNHDA and CDR2 is SQIVND (reference sequence). Trimming took 7 bases from V and 2 from J, leaving 12 bases between them. The CDR3 length is 14 residues. The DNA of the CDR3 is TGTGCCAGTACCCCTAGAATCCCCTACAATGAGCAGTTCTTC. Its translation: CASTPRIPYNEQFF.